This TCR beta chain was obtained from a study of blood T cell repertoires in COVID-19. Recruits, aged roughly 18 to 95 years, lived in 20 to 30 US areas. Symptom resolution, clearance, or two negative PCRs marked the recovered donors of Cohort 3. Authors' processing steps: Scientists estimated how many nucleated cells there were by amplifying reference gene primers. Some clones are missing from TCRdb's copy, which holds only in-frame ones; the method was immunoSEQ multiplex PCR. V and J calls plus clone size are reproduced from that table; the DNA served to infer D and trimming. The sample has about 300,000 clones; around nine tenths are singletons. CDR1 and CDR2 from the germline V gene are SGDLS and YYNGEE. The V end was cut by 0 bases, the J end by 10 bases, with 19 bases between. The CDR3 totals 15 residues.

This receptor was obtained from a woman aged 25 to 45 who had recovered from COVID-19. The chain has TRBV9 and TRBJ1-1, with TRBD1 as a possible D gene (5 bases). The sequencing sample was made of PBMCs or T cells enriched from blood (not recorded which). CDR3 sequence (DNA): TGTGCCAGCAGCGTAGGTTCGGAGGGGCTTGTTGGAGCTTTCTTT. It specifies CASSVGSEGLVGAFF.